Below are 15 T cell receptor beta chains sequenced from a single sample in a study of human T cells and chemical hapten exposure. TCRdb called the RACE reads again in MiXCR, with one record for every CDR3 protein. There are around 100,000 distinct CDR3 sequences in the sample; roughly a tenth occur only once, and approximately 3.4% lies in the top ten. Time point of the sample: pre-sensitization, week 0. Treatment in this sample: therapeutic diphenylcyclopropenone sensitization with weekly scalp DPC. This sample comprised whole blood, obtained in connection with sensitization to the hapten diphenylcyclopropenone (DPC). These receptors were obtained from a woman aged 60-70 years with alopecia areata. Some clones in this sample may be carry-over from other donors' samples.

This clonotype was counted many times. V and J are TRBV5-1 and TRBJ1-2, with D unresolved. CDR1 is SGHRS and CDR2 is YFSETQ in the germline V gene. The CDR3 sequence is 16 residues long. V was pared by 2 bases and J by 4 bases, with 18 bases between. The DNA for the CDR3 is TGCGCCAGCAGCTTAACAGCATTCTCCAACCGCTATGGCTACACCTTC. It is translated as CASSLTAFSNRYGYTF.

This clonotype was found many times. The chain uses TRBV30 and TRBJ1-2; 9 nucleotides line up with TRBD1. The V gene end was trimmed by 4 bases and the J gene end by 6 bases; junction bases not matched to a gene: 6. The germline V gene encodes CDR1 GTSNPN and CDR2 SVGIG (reference sequence). CDR3 length equals 13 residues. CDR3 coding DNA: TGTGCCTGGACACGGACAGGGGTGGATGGCTACACCTTC. Its protein is CAWTRTGVDGYTF.

In this sample, this clonotype turned up once. This chain connects TRBV7-9 to TRBJ2-1, with D maybe TRBD2 (6 bases). The CDR3 length is 14 residues. Germline loops: CDR1 SEHNR, CDR2 FQNEAQ (reference sequence). V shed 5 bases and J shed 4 bases, with 12 bases lying between them. For the CDR3, the DNA is TGTGCCAGCAGCCCCGTAGCGGCTTACAATGAGCAGTTCTTC. As protein: CASSPVAAYNEQFF.

This clonotype came up many times. The CDR3 bases are TGTGCCAGCAGCCAAGATCAGGCAGGGGGAACCAACACTGAAGCTTTCTTT. Its translation: CASSQDQAGGTNTEAFF. V usage is TRBV4-2 and J usage is TRBJ1-1; 7 positions agree with TRBD1. Germline V gene lookup returns CDR1 LGHNA and CDR2 YNFKEQ. CDR3 size: 17 residues. V dropped 0 bases and J dropped 2; count of bases not matched to a gene: 9.

This clonotype was recorded many times. The gene calls are TRBV20-1 and TRBJ1-2, with D possibly being TRBD1 (5 bases). In germline, CDR1 is DFQATT, CDR2 SNEGSKA (reference sequence). The V gene lost 1 base and the J gene lost 0 bases, with 12 bases spanning the gap. CDR3 length: 15 amino acids. CDR3 in amino acids: CSARGAGRTNYGYTF. As DNA, the CDR3 is TGCAGTGCTAGAGGCGCGGGACGAACTAACTATGGCTACACCTTC.

The CDR3 coding sequence is TGCGCCAGCAGCTTCGCGGCGGAAGAGACCCAGTACTTC. Its translation: CASSFAAEETQYF. The V call is TRBV5-1, the J call TRBJ2-5, with D hard to call. Germline CDR1 SGHRS, CDR2 YFSETQ. CDR3 length equals 13 residues. The ends were cut back, 2 bases at V and 3 bases at J, with 8 bases in the middle.

As for this clonotype: A read error may be the cause here, since a much bigger clone is one base away. The chain couples TRBV5-1 to TRBJ1-1, with TRBD1 matching over 7 bases. The V gene's germline CDR1 is SGHRS and CDR2 YFSETQ. V dropped 1 base and J dropped 1; count of bases not matched to a gene: 7. CDR3 length: 16 residues. As DNA, the CDR3 is TGCGCCAGCAGCTTGACAGGGGCCAGGGCGAACACTGAAGCTTTCTTT. Protein: CASSLTGARANTEAFF.

This chain links TRBV18 with TRBJ2-5; D remains ambiguous. Germline assignment: CDR1 KGHSH and CDR2 LQKENI. This CDR3 contains 11 residues. Trimming took off 3 bases at V and 5 bases at J, with 4 bases between the two ends. The CDR3 reads CASSPSETQYF. Here the CDR3 DNA reads TGTGCCAGCTCACCTTCGGAGACCCAGTACTTC.

The V gene is TRBV7-9, the J gene TRBJ1-1, with TRBD1 as a possible D gene (6 bases). V lost 7 bases and J lost 5, with 26 bases in between. This CDR3 is 17 amino acids long. CDR1 is SEHNR and CDR2 is FQNEAQ in the germline V gene (reference sequence). The CDR3 is CASTLNGGQFSGTEAFF. The CDR3 bases are TGTGCCAGCACATTGAATGGGGGGCAATTTAGCGGTACTGAAGCTTTCTTT. The whole variable domain, filled in from reference TRBV7-9 and TRBJ1-1, reads DTGVSQNPRHKITKRGQNVTFRCDPISEHNRLYWYRQTLGQGPEFLTYFQNEAQLEKSRLLSDRFSAERPKGSFSTLEIQRTEQGDSAMYLCASTLNGGQFSGTEAFFGQGTRLTVV.

The table lists this clonotype with many counts. This sequence joins TRBV21-1 and TRBJ1-1; TRBD1, as called in the table, went unchecked against the DNA. TRBV21-1 is listed as a pseudogene. The CDR3 has 19 amino acids. The CDR3 region is CASSKERPTPQGWITEAFF. CDR3 DNA sequence: TGTGCCAGCAGCAAAGAGCGACCTACTCCACAGGGCTGGATCACTGAAGCTTTCTTT.

This clonotype was found a few times. Germline and junction disagree at one end, which may indicate a read error. The chain has TRBV7-7 and TRBJ2-5, with 7 bases that match TRBD2. This CDR3 spans 15 amino acids. Germline V gene lookup returns CDR1 SSHAT and CDR2 FNYEAQ (reference sequence). The CDR3 protein is CASSLSLAVGETQYF. The CDR3, as DNA: TGTGCTAGCAGCTTAAGCCTAGCGGTCGGGGAGACCCAGTACTTC.

This clonotype has more than one count but fewer than ten. The J gene is TRBJ1-5, the V gene TRBV6-1; D perhaps matches TRBD1 (5 bases). V lost 0 bases and J 4 bases, leaving 13 bases between the germline ends. The CDR3 sequence is 16 residues long. The V gene's germline CDR1 is MNHNS and CDR2 SASEGT. The DNA for the CDR3 is TGTGCCAGCAGTGAAGCTCCATGGGGGGAGAATCAGCCCCAGCATTTT. Protein sequence: CASSEAPWGENQPQHF.

This clonotype was counted a few times. This chain uses TRBV29-1 with TRBJ1-1; 8 nucleotides agree with TRBD1. Trimming cost V 8 bases and J 11 bases; bases outside gene matches: 10. Per the germline V gene, CDR1 is SQVTM and CDR2 is ANQGSEA. The CDR3 has 11 amino acids. The CDR3 region is CSFPSTGEAFF. The CDR3 region has the DNA TGCAGCTTTCCCTCGACAGGGGAGGCTTTCTTT.

This clonotype came up many times. The rearrangement joins TRBV7-9 to TRBJ1-6; TRBD1 agrees at 9 bases. Losses at the gene ends were 4 bases for V and 10 bases for J; bases not matched to a gene: 11. The V gene's germline CDR1 is SEHNR and CDR2 FQNEAQ (reference sequence). The CDR3 has 16 amino acids. The CDR3 bases are TGTGCCAGCAGCTCCCCCGGGACAGGGCAGTGGTCACCCCTCCACTTT. This translates into CASSSPGTGQWSPLHF.

The chain joins TRBV5-6 to TRBJ2-6; D uncertain. Germline V lookup: CDR1 SGHDT, CDR2 YYEEEE. The CDR3 consists of 18 residues. V was shortened by 2 bases and J by 0 bases, with 15 bases between the two germline ends. The chain's CDR3 is CASSFLAQELSGANVLTF. In DNA, the CDR3 is TGTGCCAGCAGCTTTCTCGCCCAGGAACTCTCTGGGGCCAACGTCCTGACTTTC.